Given below is one TCR beta chain in context. Its antigen is as yet unknown. Unsorted material relied on tens of millions of PBMCs as the source of genomic DNA. Assay used: immunoSEQ multiplex PCR; TCRdb lists only in-frame clones, some missing. Of around 480,000 clones in the sample, 60% to 80% are singletons; the top ten hold around 12%. The CDR3 has 15 residues. V was pared by 2 bases and J by 3 bases, with 7 bases of the junction left unmatched. The germline CDR1 and CDR2 sequences are MDHEN and SYDVKM. This sample is drawn from a study of shared clonotypes between healthy human individuals. Study outcomes and limitations: The expectation was that sequencing depth would affect clonotype sharing among donors. Researchers sampled blood only, noting tissue repertoires likely differ. The small donor group covered limited genetic and exposure diversity.

Sequenced: PBMCs. The clonotype originates from a woman in her thirties or forties in good health. Some clones in this sample may be carry-over from other donors' samples. The genes are TRBV28 and TRBJ2-7; 7 bases map to TRBD1. The CDR3 sequence: CASSLPQGVRYEQYF. CDR3 coding DNA: TGTGCCAGCAGTTTACCGCAGGGGGTTCGCTACGAGCAGTACTTC.